This entry concerns a single TCR beta chain. No antigen is known for it. TCRdb fed the 5' RACE reads into MiXCR, producing one record per CDR3 protein. This sample has about 350,000 distinct CDR3 sequences, with roughly 13% found just once. Trimming stripped 3 bases from V and 2 bases from J, with 8 bases between. The CDR3 contains 15 residues. The record originates from a study of T-cell memory formation after mild COVID-19. Overall study results and limits: Later expanders leaned CD4+, whereas clones that contracted between day 15 and 85 were balanced CD4/CD8. Among contracting clones, CD4+ were mainly CM/EM and CD8+ enriched in EMRA.

The TCR was taken from a man aged 18 to 30 who had mild COVID-19 (a few samples of this study predate the infection). Cell type and time point are not known. Sequencing was performed on PBMCs or a T cell subset sorted from them (not recorded which). V is TRBV12-3 or TRBV12-4 and J is TRBJ1-6, with D hard to call. CDR3 region: CASSLGSPYNSPLHF. CDR3 in DNA: TGTGCCAGCAGTTTGGGCAGTCCCTATAATTCACCCCTCCACTTT.